The next 32 T cell receptor beta chains were all read from a single sample in a study of blood T cell repertoires in COVID-19. Assay used: immunoSEQ multiplex PCR; TCRdb lists only in-frame clones, some missing. Counted here are tens of thousands of clones, 84% occurring once; the ten biggest clones make up about 12%. Sequencing was performed on peripheral blood. Receptors originate from a human donor in a cohort sampled during active COVID-19.

This chain joins TRBV4-1 and TRBJ2-1; 7 bases line up with TRBD2. Trimming removed 0 bases from V and 10 bases from J; junction bases left unmatched: 12. CDR1 and CDR2 from the germline V gene are MGHRA and YSYEKL. There are 16 residues in the CDR3. CDR3: CASSQDNGRPQEEQFF. The CDR3 nucleotides read TGCGCCAGCAGCCAAGATAACGGGAGGCCCCAGGAGGAGCAGTTCTTC.

In DNA form, the CDR3 reads TGCGCCAGCAGTGATCGTCCGGGAGGTGAAGCTTTCTTT. This translates into CASSDRPGGEAFF. V usage is TRBV10-2 and J usage is TRBJ1-1, with D uncertain. V lost 3 bases and J lost 7, with 12 bases in between. This CDR3 contains 13 residues. Per germline, CDR1 WSHSY and CDR2 SAAADI.

CDR3 protein: CASSVLAGGNPPYEQYF. The CDR3 nucleotides are TGTGCCAGCAGCGTATTAGCGGGAGGCAACCCCCCCTACGAGCAGTACTTC. The chain recombines TRBV9 with TRBJ2-7; 10 bases line up with TRBD2. Looked up from germline, CDR1 is SGDLS and CDR2 is YYNGEE. V was clipped by 1 base and J by 2 bases; unmatched bases: 9. The CDR3 runs to 17 residues. The whole variable domain, filled in from reference TRBV9 and TRBJ2-7, reads DSGVTQTPKHLITATGQRVTLRCSPRSGDLSVYWYQQSLDQGLQFLIQYYNGEERAKGNILERFSAQQFPDLHSELNLSSLELGDSALYFCASSVLAGGNPPYEQYFGPGTRLTVT.

J is TRBJ2-1 and V is TRBV7-9, with TRBD1 matching over 9 bases. Germline V gene lookup returns CDR1 SEHNR and CDR2 FQNEAQ (reference sequence). Germline trimming cut 2 bases from V and 6 bases from J; bases unmatched to any gene: 5. The CDR3 covers 15 residues. The CDR3 sequence: CASSLFLDRGNEQFF. The CDR3 DNA follows: TGTGCCAGCAGCTTATTCCTGGACAGGGGCAATGAGCAGTTCTTC.

This rearrangement joins TRBV6-5 to TRBJ1-4; D may be TRBD1 (5 bases). The V end was cut by 7 bases, the J end by 3 bases, with 9 bases between. This CDR3 is built from 13 residues. Looked up from germline, CDR1 is MNHEY and CDR2 is SVGAGI. CDR3 sequence (DNA): TGTGCCAGCAAGGCCAGGGCTAATGAAAAACTGTTTTTT. Translation gives CASKARANEKLFF.

The count of this clone is one. This chain links TRBV19 with TRBJ2-1, with 8 bases aligning to TRBD2. V shed 4 bases, J shed 6 bases, and the junction held 11 bases outside the gene matches. Looked up from germline, CDR1 is LNHDA and CDR2 is SQIVND (reference sequence). The CDR3 is 16 amino acids. This CDR3 reads CASSTRGAGVINEQFF. The DNA of the CDR3 is TGTGCCAGTAGTACCCGCGGAGCGGGAGTTATCAATGAGCAGTTCTTC.

The V call is TRBV2, the J call TRBJ2-5; D call uncertain. CDR1 is SNHLY and CDR2 is FYNNEI in the germline V gene. V shed 5 bases and J shed 4 bases, with 8 bases lying between them. The CDR3 is 12 amino acids. This chain's CDR3 is CASSLLRETQYF. The CDR3 nucleotides read TGTGCCAGCAGTCTTCTAAGAGAGACCCAGTACTTC. Complete variable domain (other parts from reference TRBV2 and TRBJ2-5): EPEVTQTPSHQVTQMGQEVILRCVPISNHLYFYWYRQILGQKVEFLVSFYNNEISEKSEIFDDQFSVERPDGSNFTLKIRSTKLEDSAMYFCASSLLRETQYFGPGTRLLVL.

The chain is built from TRBV11-2 and TRBJ1-1, with no clear D. The germline V gene encodes CDR1 SGHAT and CDR2 FQNNGV. V dropped 7 bases and J dropped 6 bases, with 12 bases sitting between them. This CDR3 comprises 12 residues. The CDR3 region is CASNTVRSEAFF. The CDR3 nucleotides read TGTGCCAGCAACACAGTTCGCTCTGAAGCTTTCTTT. Supplemented by reference TRBV11-2 and TRBJ1-1, the full variable domain reads EAGVAQSPRYKIIEKRQSVAFWCNPISGHATLYWYQQILGQGPKLLIQFQNNGVVDDSQLPKDRFSAERLKGVDSTLKIQPAKLEDSAVYLCASNTVRSEAFFGQGTRLTVV.

The chain is built from TRBV10-3 and TRBJ1-1; a possible D gene is TRBD1 (6 bases). Germline CDR1 and CDR2: ENHRY and SYGVKD. CDR3 length equals 12 residues. V lost 2 bases and J lost 11, with 12 bases in between. The CDR3 region is CAISEGGISAFF. The DNA for the CDR3 is TGTGCCATCAGTGAGGGGGGCATTTCCGCTTTCTTT.

The chain recombines TRBV2 with TRBJ1-1, with D tentatively TRBD1 (5 bases). Germline-derived CDR1 and CDR2 are SNHLY and FYNNEI. V shed 4 bases and J shed 5 bases, with 11 bases lying between them. This CDR3 is built from 13 residues. The CDR3 DNA reads as TGTGCCAGCAGTGGCCGGGGGTGGACTGAAGCTTTCTTT. Encoded protein: CASSGRGWTEAFF.

This clone appeared once. V and J are TRBV27 and TRBJ2-1; 7 nucleotides line up with TRBD1. The V and J ends lost 2 bases and 15 bases, in that order; junction bases with no gene match: 10. Germline lookup yields CDR1 MNHEY and CDR2 SMNVEV (reference sequence). The CDR3 has 13 residues. CDR3 sequence: CASSLGQAVRPFF. The CDR3 DNA is TGTGCCAGCAGTTTAGGACAGGCCGTCAGACCGTTCTTC.

This clone was seen a few times. V gene TRBV24-1 combines with J gene TRBJ2-5, with a possible D match to TRBD1 (5 bases). Germline values: CDR1 KGHDR, CDR2 SFDVKD. CDR3 length: 15 amino acids. The V end lost 2 bases, the J end lost 2 bases, and 11 bases lay between the germline ends. The CDR3 DNA reads as TGTGCCACCAGTGATTCTCGACAGCTTCAAGAGACCCAGTACTTC. Amino acid sequence: CATSDSRQLQETQYF.

The chain couples TRBV7-6 to TRBJ1-6; possibly TRBD1 for D (5 bases). Looked up from germline, CDR1 is SGHVS and CDR2 is FNYEAQ. CDR3 size: 16 residues. V shed 1 base and J shed 10 bases, with 17 bases lying between them. CDR3 loop: CASSLGRGEAGSPLHF. The CDR3 DNA reads TGTGCCAGCAGCTTAGGACGAGGGGAGGCCGGGTCACCCCTCCACTTT.

The chain is built from TRBV5-3 and TRBJ1-1; 9 bases are shared with TRBD1. TRBV5-3 has ORF status, its function being uncertain. V was pared by 4 bases and J by 11 bases, with 12 bases of the junction left unmatched. This CDR3 is built from 14 residues. The CDR3 sequence: CARSRDYRGHDAFF. The CDR3 DNA reads as TGTGCCAGAAGCCGGGACTACAGGGGGCATGACGCTTTCTTT.

The rearrangement joins TRBV5-5 to TRBJ2-7; 8 bases are shared with TRBD1. The V and J ends lost 0 bases and 6 bases, in that order; junction bases with no gene match: 2. The CDR3 is 13 amino acids. The germline V gene has CDR1 SGHKS and CDR2 YYEKEE (reference sequence). CDR3: CASSLAGGVEQYF. The CDR3 DNA follows: TGTGCCAGCAGCTTGGCAGGGGGCGTCGAGCAGTACTTC. The variable domain in full, completed from reference TRBV5-5 and TRBJ2-7, reads DAGVTQSPTHLIKTRGQQVTLRCSPISGHKSVSWYQQVLGQGPQFIFQYYEKEERGRGNFPDRFSARQFPNYSSELNVNALLLGDSALYLCASSLAGGVEQYFGPGTRLTVT.

Turning to this clone: The identical CDR3 is also encoded by other nucleotide sequences in the sample. J is TRBJ2-5 and V is TRBV5-1; TRBD1 agrees at 8 bases. The germline V gene has CDR1 SGHRS and CDR2 YFSETQ. The length of the CDR3 is 14 residues. V lost 3 bases, J lost 4 bases, and 5 bases stayed unmatched. CDR3 sequence: CASSSGTGGETQYF. The CDR3 nucleotides read TGCGCCAGCAGCTCCGGGACAGGAGGAGAGACCCAGTACTTC.

This rearrangement joins TRBV2 to TRBJ2-2, with 10 positions matching TRBD2. The V segment lost 6 bases and the J segment 1 base; nucleotides outside the gene matches: 2. The germline V gene encodes CDR1 SNHLY and CDR2 FYNNEI. The CDR3 spans 15 residues. The CDR3 nucleotides are TGTGCCAGCAGGGTAGCGGGAGGGAACACCGGGGAGCTGTTTTTT. Encoded protein: CASRVAGGNTGELFF.

This clone was seen only a few times. V and J are TRBV6-5 and TRBJ1-1; the D is unclear. V lost 6 bases, J lost 2 bases, and 10 bases lay in between. The CDR3 contains 13 residues. CDR1 is MNHEY, CDR2 SVGAGI, per germline. This CDR3 is CASSTDPNTEAFF. CDR3 bases: TGTGCCAGCAGCACAGACCCCAACACTGAAGCTTTCTTT.

In this sample, this clone turned up a few times. At the DNA level, this CDR3 is encoded by other sequences in the same sample as well. J is TRBJ1-5 and V is TRBV19; 8 bases map to TRBD1. V was pared by 8 bases and J by 6 bases, with 6 bases of the junction left unmatched. This CDR3 contains 13 residues. From germline, CDR1 is LNHDA and CDR2 SQIVND (reference sequence). This CDR3 reads CASSDRVGQPQHF. CDR3 DNA sequence: TGTGCCAGTTCGGACAGGGTGGGTCAGCCCCAGCATTTT. The full variable domain, rest sourced from reference TRBV19 and TRBJ1-5, is DGGITQSPKYLFRKEGQNVTLSCEQNLNHDAMYWYRQDPGQGLRLIYYSQIVNDFQKGDIAEGYSVSREKKESFPLTVTSAQKNPTAFYLCASSDRVGQPQHFGDGTRLSIL.

This clone was detected only once. This chain connects TRBV11-2 to TRBJ1-1; the D gene is possibly TRBD1 (5 bases). Per germline, CDR1 SGHAT and CDR2 FQNNGV. The CDR3 runs 18 residues. V lost 5 bases to trimming and J lost 0 bases, with 22 bases between them. CDR3 bases: TGTGCCAGCAGCCCCCTCCAGGGCTCAGGGCAGATGAACACTGAAGCTTTCTTT. This sequence encodes CASSPLQGSGQMNTEAFF.

The chain combines TRBV4-2 with TRBJ2-5; TRBD1 matches 8 bases. Germline values: CDR1 LGHNA, CDR2 YNFKEQ. This CDR3 is 16 amino acids long. V was clipped by 1 base and J by 3 bases; unmatched bases: 7. The DNA for the CDR3 is TGTGCCAGCAGCCAAGTTGGTACAGGGGGAAAAGAGACCCAGTACTTC. Its translation: CASSQVGTGGKETQYF.

V gene TRBV10-3 combines with J gene TRBJ1-1, with a possible D match to TRBD1 (6 bases). This CDR3 comprises 14 residues. In germline, CDR1 is ENHRY, CDR2 SYGVKD. V lost 2 bases to trimming and J lost 1 base, with 8 bases between them. Here the CDR3 DNA reads TGTGCCATCAGTGAGAGGGGACAGAACACTGAAGCTTTCTTT. Translation gives CAISERGQNTEAFF.

The chain uses TRBV28 and TRBJ2-3, with D possibly matching TRBD1 (5 bases). The CDR3 consists of 13 residues. Germline V lookup: CDR1 MDHEN, CDR2 SYDVKM. Trimming took off 4 bases at V and 6 bases at J, with 11 bases between the two ends. The CDR3 protein is CASSSTTADTQYF. CDR3 bases: TGTGCCAGCAGTTCCACGACAGCCGATACGCAGTATTTT.

This chain links TRBV5-6 with TRBJ1-1, with no clear D. V gave up 0 bases and J gave up 6 bases, with 9 bases separating them. The CDR3 totals 13 residues. The germline CDR1 and CDR2 sequences are SGHDT and YYEEEE. The CDR3 nucleotides read TGTGCCAGCAGCTTGGCCAGTGCTGCTGAAGCTTTCTTT. It encodes CASSLASAAEAFF.

The chain links TRBV15 to TRBJ1-2; 8 nucleotides line up with TRBD1. The germline V gene has CDR1 LNHNV and CDR2 YYDKDF (reference sequence). Losses at the gene ends were 6 bases for V and 5 bases for J; bases not matched to a gene: 8. The length of the CDR3 is 14 residues. CDR3: CATSGQGARYGYTF. In DNA form, the CDR3 reads TGTGCCACCAGTGGGCAGGGGGCGAGGTATGGCTACACCTTC.

The chain is built from TRBV16 and TRBJ1-5; 8 nucleotides line up with TRBD1. Losses at the gene ends were 2 bases for V and 2 bases for J; bases not matched to a gene: 2. CDR3 length: 15 residues. Germline CDR1 and CDR2: KGHSY and FQNENV. DNA for the CDR3: TGTGCCAGCAGCCAAGGACAGGGCGGCAATCAGCCCCAGCATTTT. As protein: CASSQGQGGNQPQHF.

This clone was seen just once. V is TRBV12-2 and J is TRBJ1-2; the tabulated D call, TRBD1, remains unverified against the DNA. TRBV12-2 is a pseudogene segment. The CDR3 is 14 amino acids. The CDR3: CASRFYGPLYGYTF. CDR3 in DNA: TGTGCAAGTCGCTTTTATGGGCCCCTCTATGGCTACACCTTC.

This clone was detected only once. V gene TRBV5-1 combines with J gene TRBJ2-7, with 9 bases matching TRBD2. Germline CDR1 reads SGHRS; CDR2 reads YFSETQ. The CDR3 totals 16 residues. The ends lost 0 bases at V and 7 bases at J; junction bases unmatched: 11. The CDR3 sequence is CASSLGFSGGPTEQYF. CDR3 sequence (DNA): TGCGCCAGCAGCTTGGGGTTCAGCGGGGGGCCCACGGAGCAGTACTTC.

The chain has TRBV7-2 and TRBJ2-7; 9 positions agree with TRBD1. The CDR3 covers 14 residues. V lost 4 bases to trimming and J lost 4 bases; unmatched junction nucleotides: 5. CDR1 SGHTA and CDR2 FQGNSA come from the germline V gene. CDR3 bases: TGTGCCAGCAGCTCCCGACAGGGGGAATACGAGCAGTACTTC. Protein product: CASSSRQGEYEQYF.

The gene calls are TRBV24-1 and TRBJ2-5; 9 nucleotides align to TRBD1. V shed 4 bases, J shed 4 bases, and the junction held 3 bases outside the gene matches. CDR1 and CDR2 (germline): KGHDR, SFDVKD. This CDR3 has 14 residues. CDR3 DNA sequence: TGTGCCACCAGTGACCTGGGACAGGGAGAGACCCAGTACTTC. Translating gives CATSDLGQGETQYF.

This clone was picked up a small number of times. V is TRBV4-1 and J is TRBJ2-1; TRBD1 aligns across 9 bases. The CDR3 extends over 18 amino acids. Germline CDR1 reads MGHRA; CDR2 reads YSYEKL. V was pared by 4 bases and J by 8 bases, with 18 bases of the junction left unmatched. CDR3 DNA: TGCGCCAGCAGCCCCACACAGGGGGGACAGGGCTTTATTTATGAGCAGTTCTTC. Translated: CASSPTQGGQGFIYEQFF.

The chain has TRBV5-1 and TRBJ1-3; possibly TRBD1 for D (6 bases). Germline V CDR1 and CDR2: SGHRS, YFSETQ. The CDR3 extends over 17 amino acids. V was clipped by 2 bases and J by 0 bases, with 15 bases between them. This CDR3 is CASSLVPGDVSGNTIYF. In nucleotides, the CDR3 is TGCGCCAGCAGCTTAGTTCCAGGGGACGTCTCTGGAAACACCATATATTTT. Looking up the rest from reference TRBV5-1 and TRBJ1-3 gives the full variable domain: KAGVTQTPRYLIKTRGQQVTLSCSPISGHRSVSWYQQTPGQGLQFLFEYFSETQRNKGNFPGRFSGRQFSNSRSEMNVSTLELGDSALYLCASSLVPGDVSGNTIYFGEGSWLTVV.